The 19 T cell receptor beta chains below all came from one sample that was sequenced in a study of cytomegalovirus exposure and HLA in healthy donors. TCRdb keeps only in-frame clones here, not all; method: immunoSEQ multiplex PCR. In the table there are some 110,000 clones, more than 70% of which are singletons. The sequenced sample consisted of PBMCs. These receptor sequences come from a man between 18 and 29 years old in good health and CMV-seronegative.

The V and J genes are TRBV6-5 and TRBJ1-1, with 7 bases fitting TRBD1. Germline CDR1 and CDR2: MNHEY and SVGAGI. The V gene end was trimmed by 0 bases and the J gene end by 5 bases; junction bases not matched to a gene: 6. The CDR3 totals 15 residues. CDR3: CASSYSEGAGTEAFF. DNA of the CDR3: TGTGCCAGCAGTTACTCAGAGGGGGCTGGGACTGAAGCTTTCTTT.

The chain joins TRBV2 to TRBJ2-1; D perhaps matches TRBD2 (6 bases). The V end was cut by 4 bases, the J end by 4 bases, with 11 bases between. The CDR3 loop spans 14 amino acids. Germline V gene lookup returns CDR1 SNHLY and CDR2 FYNNEI. The CDR3 DNA reads as TGTGCCAGCAGTGGGGGGACTTTGTACAATGAGCAGTTCTTC. Its protein product is CASSGGTLYNEQFF.

The chain combines TRBV7-8 with TRBJ2-7, with D maybe TRBD1 (6 bases). Trimming stripped 3 bases from V and 0 bases from J, with 15 bases between. Germline V gives CDR1 SGHVS, CDR2 FQNEAQ. The CDR3 runs 16 residues. The CDR3 sequence: CASSLSTGISSYEQYF. The CDR3 DNA reads as TGTGCCAGCAGCTTGAGCACAGGGATAAGCTCCTACGAGCAGTACTTC.

The V call is TRBV7-6, the J call TRBJ1-1; no firm D call. V gave up 1 base and J gave up 1 base, with 7 bases separating them. CDR1 SGHVS and CDR2 FNYEAQ come from the germline V gene. This CDR3 is 14 amino acids long. CDR3 in DNA: TGTGCCAGCAGCTTAGAGAGTCGGAACACTGAAGCTTTCTTT. Residues: CASSLESRNTEAFF.

The chain couples TRBV5-1 to TRBJ2-2, with 7 bases aligning to TRBD1. The CDR3 has 15 amino acids. CDR1 and CDR2 from the germline V gene are SGHRS and YFSETQ. Trimming cost V 4 bases and J 2 bases; bases outside gene matches: 5. Here the CDR3 reads CASSMGQTNTGELFF. DNA for the CDR3: TGCGCCAGCAGCATGGGACAGACTAACACCGGGGAGCTGTTTTTT.

The chain recombines TRBV4-2 with TRBJ1-4; D not certain. Germline assignment: CDR1 LGHNA and CDR2 YNFKEQ. The CDR3 is 17 amino acids. Between the trimmed V and J ends, which lost 1 base and 4 bases, there was a span of 16 bases. As DNA, the CDR3 is TGTGCCAGCAGCCAAGGAACCACAAAGTCGTATAATGAAAAACTGTTTTTT. This gives the protein CASSQGTTKSYNEKLFF.

The V gene is TRBV6-5, the J gene TRBJ1-1; D gene uncertain. Germline values: CDR1 MNHEY, CDR2 SVGAGI. CDR3 size: 12 residues. V was cut by 7 bases and J by 2 bases, with 8 bases left in between. The CDR3 DNA reads TGTGCCAGCACTCGGGATAACACTGAAGCTTTCTTT. As protein: CASTRDNTEAFF.

The CDR3 DNA reads TGCGCCAGCAGCCAATGGTTACAGGAGACCCAGTACTTC. Its protein product is CASSQWLQETQYF. V gene TRBV4-1 combines with J gene TRBJ2-5, with D hard to call. The germline V and J ends were trimmed by 2 bases and 5 bases, with 9 bases remaining between them. The germline V gene has CDR1 MGHRA and CDR2 YSYEKL. This CDR3 region has 13 residues.

This clone was counted only a few times. The chain recombines TRBV7-9 with TRBJ1-1; D remains ambiguous. Trimming left V 5 bases short and J 1 base short, with 8 bases between. CDR3 length: 13 amino acids. The V gene's germline CDR1 is SEHNR and CDR2 FQNEAQ (reference sequence). The CDR3 coding sequence is TGTGCCAGCAGCGAGCGGGGGAACACTGAAGCTTTCTTT. This sequence encodes CASSERGNTEAFF.

This chain uses TRBV7-9 with TRBJ1-4; 7 bases match TRBD1. Germline V gives CDR1 SEHNR, CDR2 FQNEAQ (reference sequence). V shed 2 bases, J shed 8 bases, and the junction held 11 bases outside the gene matches. The CDR3 has 16 residues. For the CDR3, the DNA is TGTGCCAGCAGCTTAAGTAAACAGGGGTTAAGAGAAAAACTGTTTTTT. Its protein is CASSLSKQGLREKLFF.

The gene calls are TRBV11-1 and TRBJ2-7, with 10 bases identical to TRBD1. Germline V gene lookup returns CDR1 SGHAT and CDR2 FQDESV (reference sequence). The J segment lost 1 base and the V segment lost 2 bases, leaving 5 bases of the junction unmatched. The CDR3 spans 16 residues. Written as DNA, the CDR3 is TGTGCCAGCAGCTTATGGGGACAGGGGTTTTCCTACGAGCAGTACTTC. Its protein is CASSLWGQGFSYEQYF.

The V gene is TRBV9, the J gene TRBJ1-2, with TRBD1 matching over 7 bases. After removal of 4 bases from V and 5 bases from J, the junction contained 8 bases not matched to a gene. Per germline, CDR1 SGDLS and CDR2 YYNGEE. The CDR3 covers 14 residues. The CDR3 spells CASSPQGTDYGYTF. The CDR3 bases are TGTGCCAGCAGCCCCCAAGGGACAGATTATGGCTACACCTTC.

The chain uses TRBV18 and TRBJ2-1, with 9 bases identical to TRBD2. The CDR3 is made up of 12 amino acids. V shed 2 bases and J 14 bases; nucleotides not matched to a gene: 4. Germline V lookup: CDR1 KGHSH, CDR2 LQKENI. The CDR3 DNA follows: TGTGCCAGCTCACCAGGAGCTAGCGGGAAGTTCTTC. Translating it yields CASSPGASGKFF. Drawing the rest from reference TRBV18 and TRBJ2-1, the complete variable domain is NAGVMQNPRHLVRRRGQEARLRCSPMKGHSHVYWYRQLPEEGLKFMVYLQKENIIDESGMPKERFSAEFPKEGPSILRIQQVVRGDSAAYFCASSPGASGKFFGPGTRLTVL.

The chain employs TRBV30 and TRBJ2-7; 9 bases map to TRBD1. This CDR3 has 14 residues. The junction had 9 bases not matched to a gene; V was cut back by 3 bases and J by 6 bases. Germline lookup yields CDR1 GTSNPN and CDR2 SVGIG (reference sequence). The CDR3 DNA is TGTGCCTGGAGAAAACAGGGGGCTGGACTCGAGCAGTACTTC. Translating it yields CAWRKQGAGLEQYF.

V usage is TRBV28 and J usage is TRBJ2-3; 8 bases match TRBD1. CDR3 size: 15 residues. CDR1 and CDR2 (germline): MDHEN, SYDVKM. V shed 5 bases, J shed 2 bases, and the junction held 6 bases outside the gene matches. Written as DNA, the CDR3 is TGTGCCAGCAGTGCCGGGACAGGACACACAGATACGCAGTATTTT. Its translation is CASSAGTGHTDTQYF.

The V and J genes are TRBV5-6 and TRBJ1-1, with 7 bases that match TRBD1. This CDR3 comprises 14 residues. Germline trimming cut 4 bases from V and 5 bases from J; bases unmatched to any gene: 8. Germline CDR1 SGHDT, CDR2 YYEEEE. The CDR3 here is CASSPNRGATEAFF. The CDR3 DNA sequence: TGTGCCAGCAGCCCGAACAGGGGTGCGACTGAAGCTTTCTTT.

The table lists this clone with a count of one. This rearrangement joins TRBV4-1 to TRBJ1-3; D possibly corresponds to TRBD1 (5 bases). The CDR3 length is 14 residues. Germline V lookup: CDR1 MGHRA, CDR2 YSYEKL. V was trimmed by 1 base and J by 10 bases, leaving 14 bases between them. For the CDR3, the DNA is TGCGCCAGCAGCCAAGCTCTGGCACCAGGGACCATATATTTT. Protein sequence: CASSQALAPGTIYF.

The genes are TRBV6-6 and TRBJ1-1; a possible D gene is TRBD1 (5 bases). Trimming left V 6 bases short and J 0 bases short, with 11 bases between. This CDR3 spans 14 amino acids. Germline V gene sequence: CDR1 MNHNY, CDR2 SVGAGI (reference sequence). CDR3 sequence reads: CASSHRQMNTEAFF. Here the CDR3 DNA reads TGTGCCAGCAGCCACAGACAGATGAACACTGAAGCTTTCTTT.

The chain couples TRBV7-2 to TRBJ2-5; TRBD1 agrees at 8 bases. Trimming cost V 5 bases and J 3 bases; bases outside gene matches: 8. Germline values: CDR1 SGHTA, CDR2 FQGNSA. The CDR3 runs 15 residues. CDR3 residues: CASSTQTGAKETQYF. The CDR3 DNA is TGTGCCAGCAGCACCCAGACAGGGGCCAAAGAGACCCAGTACTTC.